This entry features one T cell receptor beta chain sequence. The antigen it binds to is not known. No base-level quality is on record; no much larger clone is a single base apart. The germline V gene sets CDR1 to SGHDT and CDR2 to YYEEEE. Trimming removed 3 bases from V and 4 bases from J, leaving 13 bases between the germline ends. Including the terminal cysteine and phenylalanine, the CDR3 comprises 14 residues. Only CDR3 DNA is held: 42 bases, read in frame from base 1. TCRbeta CDR3 regions were amplified from genomic DNA by means of the immunoSEQ Assay, a bias-controlled multiplex PCR. In the authors' own workflow: The number of nucleated cells in each sample was estimated from the amplification of reference gene primers within the assay. Sequence reads were collapsed and filtered to measure the absolute abundance of every unique TCRbeta CDR3 rearrangement. For each sample, productive Simpson clonality was calculated as the square root of Simpson's diversity index across productive rearrangements. TCRdb mirrors the immuneACCESS table, restricted to in-frame sequences. Some clones are absent from its copies; in checked studies, under half trace to an unresolved V gene, and the reason for the others is unknown. The V and J calls and clone size were taken over from that table, and D and trimming were inferred from the DNA. The sample table lists some 200,000 clones, around 90% of them with a count of one. Clones ranked in the top ten supply around 0.5% of the sample.

Collaborating institutions collected whole blood in K2EDTA tubes following their own protocols. For TCRbeta analysis, collaborators shipped samples as frozen whole blood, isolated PBMCs, or DNA extracted from either of those sample types. This entry is derived from a study of blood T cell repertoires in COVID-19 (TCRdb year 2020). For context, the study as a whole: Samples covering the acute and convalescent phases of COVID-19 were provided by collaborators in the United States, Italy and Spain. The samples were drawn from the first 160 participants of the ongoing ImmuneRACE study and from 1,254 subjects provided by 6 global collaborators. The dataset comprised deeply sampled blood TCRbeta repertoires from subjects exposed to, actively infected with, or recovered from COVID-19. The repertoires were released in a freely available public database meant as a resource for research on the immune response to SARS-CoV-2. The prospective study material was composed of cDNA or gDNA derived from T cells, B-cell-depleted T cells, or PBMCs. Nearly every sample came with metadata listing a de-identified subject ID, COVID-19 status, age in years and sex. Where HLA class I and class II types were available, the types were taken from metadata supplied by the sample provider, not from assay-based typing. Study-level results and caveats: Clinical and demographic metadata were provided uncurated, with the amount varying by source and participant.

This sequence originates from a man aged 50 to 60 with acute or convalescent COVID-19. The rearrangement combines TRBV5-6 with TRBJ1-1, with a tentative D gene TRBD1 over 5 matching bases. Sequenced: peripheral blood. The CDR3 protein: CASSSRVGATEAFF. In nucleotide form, the sequence is TGTGCCAGCAGCTCCAGGGTTGGGGCCACTGAAGCTTTCTTT.